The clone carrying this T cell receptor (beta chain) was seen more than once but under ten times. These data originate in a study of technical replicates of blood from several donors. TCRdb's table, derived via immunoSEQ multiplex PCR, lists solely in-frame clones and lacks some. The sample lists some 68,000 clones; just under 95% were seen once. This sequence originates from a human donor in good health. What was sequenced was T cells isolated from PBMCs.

This CDR3 is CASSLQGGWEKLFF. Written as DNA, the CDR3 is TGTGCCAGCAGCTTGCAGGGGGGATGGGAAAAACTGTTTTTT. The chain links TRBV7-4 to TRBJ1-4; TRBD1 aligns across 7 bases. This CDR3 comprises 14 residues. With V trimmed by 3 bases and J by 8 bases, 6 bases remained unmatched. CDR1 is SGHVT, CDR2 SQSDAQ, per germline.